This T cell receptor beta chain was identified during a study of preoperative IRX-2 immunotherapy in early breast cancer. The CDR3 runs to 15 residues. V lost 4 bases to trimming and J lost 7 bases, with 17 bases between them. Germline V gene sequence: CDR1 SGHNT, CDR2 YYREEE (reference sequence). Described treatment: preoperative locoregional IRX-2 cytokine immunotherapy. Samples came from a phase Ib trial of preoperative locoregional IRX-2 cytokine immunotherapy. Assay used: immunoSEQ multiplex PCR; TCRdb lists only in-frame clones, some missing. The sample holds approximately 30,000 clones, 90% to 95% seen once.

This receptor was taken from a human donor with breast cancer. The chain recombines TRBV5-4 with TRBJ2-2; D remains ambiguous. The specimen was collected from a patient treated with IRX-2 immunotherapy. This CDR3 is CASSLAAGQSGELFF. DNA of the CDR3: TGTGCCAGCAGCCTCGCGGCCGGCCAGAGCGGGGAGCTGTTTTTT.